This T cell receptor beta chain was sequenced during a study of blood T cells in healthy people across ages (dated by TCRdb to 2014 to 2015). As for the study more broadly: In model experiments, roughly one uniquely barcoded TCR beta cDNA molecule per two T cells was captured by template switching. Two additional independent replicas of 1 million unique cDNA reads from the same blood draw were analyzed for two donors (one aged 18 to 30 and one aged 80 or older). The donors were divided into four age groups: young (average around 15 years), middle-aged (about 39), aged (about 62) and long-lived (more than 75). The study measured age-related changes in TCR beta repertoire diversity using deep sequencing normalized with unique cDNA molecular identifiers. What the research found in general, with its limitations: Compared with the aged group, the long-lived group had more naive CD4+ T cells, fewer expanded clones and increased TCR diversity, suggesting age selection. Estimates of total diversity from one million sequenced T cells were regarded as lower bounds and underestimates. A strong correlation was found between observed TCR beta diversity and the percentage of naive T cells measured by flow cytometry. As age increased, observed TCR beta diversity per million T cells dropped in a roughly linear way, and a significant reduction was already evident by age about 40. Because the CMV infection status of the donors was unknown, age-related changes in expanded clonotypes may potentially have been confounded. Because profiling used bulk unsorted PBMCs, naive and antigen-experienced compartments could not be compared conclusively.

The roughly 39 donors, aged 6 to 90 years, were systemically healthy Caucasian individuals from Russia. Each donor gave roughly 9 milliliters of peripheral blood, drawn into EDTA-treated Vacutainer tubes. Ficoll-Paque density-gradient centrifugation was used to isolate PBMCs, with at least 6.5 million per sample. Total RNA, at least 5.5 micrograms per sample, was extracted from PBMCs with Trizol reagent. For every donor, flow cytometry on a PBMC aliquot measured the percentage of naive CD45RAhigh/CD27high T cells. For this clonotype: Which antigen it targets is not known. No qualities accompany the bases; no much larger clone lies one base away.

The library was produced with 5' RACE. Data came from an Illumina HiSeq 2500. A second PCR of about 7 to 12 cycles was performed with a sample-barcoded 5' primer and a J-beta primer mix. Each TCR beta cDNA molecule received a unique molecular identifier from a template-switch 5' adaptor carrying 12 random nucleotides. Each sample yielded at least 2.5 million CDR3-containing paired-end reads. The Mint cDNA synthesis kit, primed by a TRBC-specific oligonucleotide, was used to synthesize first-strand cDNA from all RNA. Following uracil-DNA glycosylase treatment, a first 18-cycle PCR with universal primers M1SS and BC2_uni_R was performed on all cDNA. As for how the authors treated the data: Normalization of each sample was performed by random selection of 1 million high-quality reads, each carrying a distinct molecular identifier. Instead of being binned into consensus sequences, reads that shared molecular identifiers were thrown out. MiTCR, set to a Q25 quality threshold and the strictest error-elimination algorithm, was used for CDR3 identification, clonotype clustering and error correction. A nonparametric unseen species model using Euler transformation provided a lower-bound estimate of total TCR beta diversity. TCRdb ran its own pipeline on the public reads, namely fastp trimming at Q25 and MiXCR clone calling, and kept in-frame beta chains. For every CDR3 protein sequence, its rows merge into one entry that carries the most common genes and DNA. V and J calls and clone size were set by TCRdb, not the authors. The sample records some 760,000 distinct CDR3 sequences, 20% to 30% of which are singletons. Under 9.5% of the sample is held by the ten biggest clonotypes.

The CDR3 runs 16 amino acids, cysteine and phenylalanine included. The DNA shown is the 48-base CDR3, in frame from base 1. V sheds 1 base and J sheds 5 bases, leaving 17 bases between their ends. CDR1 LGHDT and CDR2 YNNKEL are derived from the germline V gene (reference sequence). These data were likewise used in another study, on T cells of mothers and their children. As the second study states: Donors were nine systemically healthy Caucasian individuals: three mothers and their six children. cDNA synthesis used all of the extracted RNA, with around 1.4 ug of RNA in each 15 ul reaction. In the second PCR, the M1S primer added sample barcodes and 2-4 random nucleotides. Over 10 million TCR beta CDR3 reads came from each mother, compared with a few million reads from each child. Thymic selection similarly shapes TCR recombination output in related and unrelated pairs, with minor effect from inherited differences. Normalized repertoire overlap was always found to be slightly, but never significantly, higher in related mother-child pairs than in unrelated mother-child pairs. Persistent microchimeric T cell clones were not detected, at a sensitivity of about 99 clones per million clonotypes. Deep NGS was used in the study to compare the TCR beta repertoires of mothers and children and to look for features that separate related mother-child pairs from unrelated individuals. On average, the children were about 12 +/- 4 years old, while the mothers were approximately 41 +/- 4 years old. After adapters were ligated using NEBNext reagents, the libraries underwent 100+100 nt paired-end sequencing on an Illumina HiSeq 2000. To prevent cross-contamination, the mother and child libraries were prepared one month apart and sequenced in separate runs. Each donor had between roughly 500,000 and 2,100,000 distinct TCR beta clonotypes identified. Naive TCR beta clonotypes were estimated from low-frequency clonotypes matched to each donor's FACS-determined naive share, without sorting.

The chain joins TRBV3-1 to TRBJ2-5; the D region may be TRBD1 or TRBD2, each matching 5 bases equally. Sequencing was carried out using blood. The sequence was obtained from a boy aged 5 to 17 in good health. The bases are TGTGCCAGCAGCCAAGTAGGGGACCCCGGTTTGGAGACCCAGTACTTC. Its protein product is CASSQVGDPGLETQYF.